The entry below describes one T cell receptor beta chain. Its antigen is currently unknown. PCR used 60 Vbeta primers and 13 Jbeta primers. TCRdb's copy holds only in-frame clones and misses some; the assay was immunoSEQ multiplex PCR. The sample consists of under 140,000 clones, approximately 82% of them appearing once. The data stem from a study of cytomegalovirus exposure and HLA in healthy donors. Study context: The approximately 120 million unique TCR beta sequences, from around 200 million T cells, were found by an earlier analysis.

The CDR3 sequence is 15 residues long. Looked up from germline, CDR1 is SGHVS and CDR2 is FQNEAQ. V lost 3 bases and J 4 bases, leaving 14 bases between the germline ends. Findings and caveats of the study: There was a cluster of highly shared sequence variants that was likely a sequencing artifact. An analysis was carried out at a later point. It showed that HLA-associated TCR beta chains were more clonally expanded than equally common non-associated chains. Usually a TCR sequence was rare, but some public TCRs were found in many donors.

The receptor's source is a man aged 25 to 40 in good health and CMV-seropositive. The sequenced material came from PBMCs. This chain links TRBV7-8 with TRBJ2-3, with a tentative D call TRBD2 (7 bases). This chain's CDR3 is CASSFPGGWADTQYF. The DNA for the CDR3 is TGTGCCAGCAGCTTCCCGGGGGGCTGGGCAGATACGCAGTATTTT.